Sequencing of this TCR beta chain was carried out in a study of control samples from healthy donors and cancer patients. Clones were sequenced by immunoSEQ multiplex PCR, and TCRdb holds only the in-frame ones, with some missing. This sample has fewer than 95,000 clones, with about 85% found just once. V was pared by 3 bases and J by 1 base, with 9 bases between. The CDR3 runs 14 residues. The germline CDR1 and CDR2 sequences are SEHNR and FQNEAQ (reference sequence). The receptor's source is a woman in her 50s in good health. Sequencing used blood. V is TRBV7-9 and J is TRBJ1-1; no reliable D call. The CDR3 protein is CASSFRAGNTEAFF. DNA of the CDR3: TGTGCCAGCAGCTTTAGGGCCGGGAACACTGAAGCTTTCTTT.